This TCR beta chain came from a study of blood T cell repertoires in COVID-19 (dated by TCRdb to 2019 to 2021). In the study overall: Samples covering the acute and convalescent phases of COVID-19 were provided by collaborators in the United States, Italy and Spain. The repertoires were made available in a free public database intended to serve as a resource for research on the immune response to SARS-CoV-2. Deeply sampled blood TCRbeta repertoires from subjects exposed to, actively infected with, or recovered from COVID-19 were included in the dataset. Samples were obtained from the ongoing ImmuneRACE study (first 160 participants) and from 950 to 1,500 subjects provided by 6 global collaborators. Where available, HLA class I and class II types were taken from metadata supplied by the sample provider and were not determined by assay-based typing. The sample metadata nearly always contained a de-identified subject ID, COVID-19 status, age in years and sex. The prospective study material was composed of cDNA or gDNA derived from T cells, B-cell-depleted T cells, or PBMCs.

On this clone itself: Its antigen remains undetermined. No clone much larger than this one lies a single base away; base qualities are absent.

V drops 1 base and J drops 8 bases, leaving 19 bases in between. The CDR3 holds 16 amino acids from the cysteine to the phenylalanine. Only CDR3 DNA is held: 48 bases, read in frame from base 1. From the germline V gene, CDR1 is SGHVS and CDR2 is FNYEAQ. The immunoSEQ Assay, a bias-controlled multiplex PCR, was used to amplify TCRbeta CDR3 regions from genomic DNA. Concerning the study's data processing: Nucleated cell counts per sample were estimated from amplification of reference gene primers within the assay. To quantify the absolute abundance of each unique TCRbeta CDR3 rearrangement, sequence reads were collapsed and filtered. For each sample, productive Simpson clonality was calculated as the square root of Simpson's diversity index across productive rearrangements. The clones in this table, taken by TCRdb from immuneACCESS, are in-frame only. Not every clone is retained; where verified, under half of the shortfall comes from an unresolved V gene, and the cause of the rest is unknown. D and trimming come from the DNA, and the V and J calls and clone size come from that table. This sample is represented by about 400,000 clones; nearly 90% of them were singletons. The ten largest clones capture 2% to 2.5% of the sample.

Results the study describes overall, beyond this receptor: How much clinical and demographic metadata was included differed by source and by participant, and the metadata was provided uncurated.

Participants in the prospective study were enrolled through a virtual design, were aged about 18 to 100 years, and lived in 24 United States geographic areas. Cohort assignment in the prospective study relied on participant-reported clinical history from a screening survey and a study questionnaire. In the prospective study, whole blood, serum and a nasopharyngeal or oropharyngeal swab were collected from each participant by mobile phlebotomists. Participants in the prospective study had the option to provide additional blood draws and questionnaires over a roughly 2-month period. Before DNA extraction, blood samples from the prospective study were shipped at room temperature or frozen.

The source is a woman aged 40 to 50 with acute COVID-19. The V and J segments used are TRBV7-6 and TRBJ2-3; there is no confident call for the D gene. The sample was PBMCs or T cells enriched from blood (not recorded which). The nucleotide sequence reads TGTGCCAGCAGCTTAGACAGCCCCAGTAGAATGGGTACGCAGTATTTT. This codes for CASSLDSPSRMGTQYF.